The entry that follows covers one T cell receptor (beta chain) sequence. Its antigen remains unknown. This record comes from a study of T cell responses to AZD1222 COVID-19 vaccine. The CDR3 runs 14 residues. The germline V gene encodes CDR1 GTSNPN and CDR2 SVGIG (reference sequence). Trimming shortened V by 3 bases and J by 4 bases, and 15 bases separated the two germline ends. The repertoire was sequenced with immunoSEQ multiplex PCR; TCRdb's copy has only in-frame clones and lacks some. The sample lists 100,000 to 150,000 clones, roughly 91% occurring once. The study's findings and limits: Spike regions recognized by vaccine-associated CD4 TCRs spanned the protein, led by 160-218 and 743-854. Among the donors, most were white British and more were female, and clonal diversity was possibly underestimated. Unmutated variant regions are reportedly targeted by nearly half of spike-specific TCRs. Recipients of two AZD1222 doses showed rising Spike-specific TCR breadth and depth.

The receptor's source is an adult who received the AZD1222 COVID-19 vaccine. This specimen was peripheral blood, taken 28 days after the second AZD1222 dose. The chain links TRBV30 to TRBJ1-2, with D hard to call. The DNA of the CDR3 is TGTGCCTGGAGACGGAGAATAGCGGGCTATGGCTACACCTTC. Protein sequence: CAWRRRIAGYGYTF.